These 20 T cell receptor beta chains were all obtained from the same sample, sequenced in a study of cytomegalovirus exposure and HLA in healthy donors. Both 60 Vbeta primers and 13 Jbeta primers went into the PCR. Generated by immunoSEQ multiplex PCR, the TCRdb table keeps only in-frame clones and is missing some. The repertoire consists of about 60,000 clones, with approximately 70% occurring once and the leading ten covering roughly a fifth. Material: PBMCs. All receptors derive from a woman in her fifties or sixties in good health and CMV-seropositive.

The rearrangement links TRBV7-6 to TRBJ1-5; TRBD1 might be the D (6 bases). This CDR3 has 15 residues. Germline V gene data show CDR1 as SGHVS and CDR2 as FNYEAQ. V gave up 5 bases and J gave up 3 bases, with 14 bases separating them. Here the CDR3 DNA reads TGTGCCAGCAGCGCAGGCAGGGGCATCAATCAGCCCCAGCATTTT. This gives the protein CASSAGRGINQPQHF.

The V call is TRBV9, the J call TRBJ2-2, with D perhaps matching TRBD1 (6 bases). Germline CDR1 SGDLS, CDR2 YYNGEE. The V end was cut by 3 bases, the J end by 4 bases, with 16 bases between. CDR3 size: 16 residues. The CDR3 sequence is CASSGGGLGTTGELFF. DNA for the CDR3: TGTGCCAGCAGCGGTGGGGGCCTGGGGACCACCGGGGAGCTGTTTTTT.

The chain employs TRBV11-3 and TRBJ2-5; 14 bases line up with TRBD2. The CDR3 consists of 15 residues. Trimming took 4 bases from V and 4 from J; bases not matched to a gene: 2. In germline, CDR1 is SGHNT, CDR2 YENEEA. CDR3 bases: TGTGCCAGCAGCTCCGGGACTAGCGGGGGAGAGACCCAGTACTTC. Translated: CASSSGTSGGETQYF.

The gene calls are TRBV7-3 and TRBJ2-3, with 9 bases matching TRBD2. Germline lookup yields CDR1 SGHTA and CDR2 FQGTGA. The CDR3 is 16 residues long. Trimming cost V 5 bases and J 3 bases; bases outside gene matches: 9. CDR3 amino acids: CASSPSGLAGTDTQYF. As DNA, the CDR3 is TGTGCCAGCAGCCCCTCGGGACTAGCTGGAACAGATACGCAGTATTTT.

This sequence joins TRBV9 and TRBJ1-3; 9 bases map to TRBD1. The CDR3 covers 15 residues. With 3 bases clipped from V and 6 bases from J, the junction kept 7 bases outside the gene matches. The germline V gene encodes CDR1 SGDLS and CDR2 YYNGEE. The CDR3 loop reads CASSAPTGGINTIYF. The CDR3 nucleotides are TGTGCCAGCAGCGCCCCGACAGGGGGAATAAACACCATATATTTT.

This clone occurred a few times. The gene calls are TRBV4-3 and TRBJ1-2; D is perhaps TRBD1 (5 bases). CDR1 and CDR2 (germline): LGHNA, YSLEER. The CDR3 loop spans 12 amino acids. Trimming left V 6 bases short and J 3 bases short, with 8 bases between. Here the CDR3 reads CASRGEDYGYTF. The DNA for the CDR3 is TGCGCCAGCAGAGGGGAAGACTATGGCTACACCTTC.

The rearrangement links TRBV2 to TRBJ1-1; D possibly corresponds to TRBD1 (5 bases). Trimming left V 7 bases short and J 5 bases short, with 20 bases between. Germline CDR1 and CDR2: SNHLY and FYNNEI. The CDR3 extends over 15 amino acids. Written as DNA, the CDR3 is TGTGCCAGCAAACTATTGGCAGGTGGGGGGACTGAAGCTTTCTTT. Translated: CASKLLAGGGTEAFF.

The chain recombines TRBV6-4 with TRBJ1-2; a weak D match, TRBD1 (5 bases). This CDR3 contains 16 residues. Germline V gene data show CDR1 as MRHNA and CDR2 as SNTAGT. Trimming stripped 2 bases from V and 4 bases from J, with 17 bases between. CDR3 region: CASSDNVFQGVYGYTF. CDR3 DNA sequence: TGTGCCAGCAGTGACAATGTTTTCCAAGGGGTCTATGGCTACACCTTC.

The chain joins TRBV7-3 to TRBJ2-1, with D possibly being TRBD2 (6 bases). CDR1 SGHTA and CDR2 FQGTGA come from the germline V gene. V shed 4 bases and J shed 7 bases, with 14 bases lying between them. The CDR3 runs 14 residues. CDR3 residues: CASSWSGDGNEQFF. The CDR3 DNA reads as TGTGCCAGCAGCTGGTCGGGGGATGGGAATGAGCAGTTCTTC.

This chain connects TRBV11-2 to TRBJ2-6; D unclear. The length of the CDR3 is 14 residues. Trimming took off 6 bases at V and 1 base at J, with 7 bases between the two ends. Germline V gene sequence: CDR1 SGHAT, CDR2 FQNNGV. CDR3 in DNA: TGTGCCAGCAGAACTCTATCTGGGGCCAACGTCCTGACTTTC. Translated, it gives CASRTLSGANVLTF.

This sequence joins TRBV4-3 and TRBJ1-1; D is undetermined. Germline V gene sequence: CDR1 LGHNA, CDR2 YSLEER. With 4 bases removed from V and 3 bases from J, the gap between germline ends came to 18 bases. The CDR3 has 16 residues. CDR3 nucleotides: TGCGCCAGCAGCCCCGGTGGAGGCAGTGGAGACACTGAAGCTTTCTTT. It specifies CASSPGGGSGDTEAFF.

The chain uses TRBV6-5 and TRBJ1-1, with D possibly TRBD1 on 5 matching bases. V was cut by 6 bases and J by 9 bases, with 14 bases left in between. The germline gives CDR1 MNHEY, CDR2 SVGAGI. The length of the CDR3 is 12 residues. CDR3 loop: CASSSSDSKAFF. The CDR3, as DNA: TGTGCCAGCAGCTCCTCCGACAGTAAAGCTTTCTTT.

V and J are TRBV14 and TRBJ2-5; no reliable D call. CDR3 length: 11 residues. Germline V gene sequence: CDR1 SGHDN, CDR2 FVKESK. Trimming took 5 bases from V and 5 from J, leaving 6 bases between them. CDR3 residues: CASSFVETQYF. The DNA of the CDR3 is TGTGCCAGCAGCTTCGTGGAGACCCAGTACTTC.

The rearrangement joins TRBV27 to TRBJ2-2; D might be TRBD2 (5 bases). The CDR3 length is 14 residues. CDR1 is MNHEY, CDR2 SMNVEV, per germline (reference sequence). Deletions cut 7 bases from V and 4 bases from J, with 13 bases between. CDR3 region: CASTGLAGTGELFF. In DNA form, the CDR3 reads TGTGCCAGCACCGGGCTAGCCGGCACCGGGGAGCTGTTTTTT.

This chain connects TRBV7-2 to TRBJ1-5, with TRBD1 matching over 7 bases. The J segment lost 10 bases and the V segment lost 5 bases, leaving 11 bases of the junction unmatched. CDR1 is SGHTA and CDR2 is FQGNSA in the germline V gene. The CDR3 is 14 residues long. CDR3 sequence: CASSPGQGVIPQHF. CDR3 bases: TGTGCCAGCAGCCCCGGGCAGGGGGTCATCCCCCAGCATTTT.

The V and J genes are TRBV29-1 and TRBJ2-1, with 10 bases that match TRBD2. The CDR3 spans 16 residues. Per germline, CDR1 SQVTM and CDR2 ANQGSEA. V lost 0 bases, J lost 4 bases, and 6 bases stayed unmatched. CDR3 coding DNA: TGCAGCGTTGAAGACCCGATAGCGGGGGGATACAATGAGCAGTTCTTC. Its translation: CSVEDPIAGGYNEQFF.

V usage is TRBV7-9 and J usage is TRBJ1-3; tentative D call: TRBD1 (6 bases). The V end lost 0 bases, the J end lost 0 bases, and 18 bases lay between the germline ends. Per the germline V gene, CDR1 is SEHNR and CDR2 is FQNEAQ (reference sequence). This CDR3 is built from 19 residues. The CDR3 sequence: CASSLAQDSRYISGNTIYF. CDR3 DNA: TGTGCCAGCAGCTTAGCCCAGGACAGCCGCTATATCTCTGGAAACACCATATATTTT.

The chain links TRBV10-1 to TRBJ2-5, with TRBD1 matching 8 bases. The CDR3 consists of 15 residues. Germline lookup yields CDR1 WNHNN and CDR2 SYGVQD (reference sequence). With 0 bases clipped from V and 5 bases from J, the junction kept 5 bases outside the gene matches. CDR3 DNA sequence: TGCGCCAGCAGTGAGTCGGGCAGGGGGCTTGAGACCCAGTACTTC. Translating it yields CASSESGRGLETQYF.

The rearrangement links TRBV6-1 to TRBJ1-2; 11 bases align to TRBD1. This CDR3 has 15 amino acids. The trim removed 5 bases at V and 2 bases at J, leaving 4 bases unmatched. The germline CDR1 and CDR2 sequences are MNHNS and SASEGT. For the CDR3, the DNA is TGTGCCAGCAGTCCTAGGACAGGGGGCAACTATGGCTACACCTTC. This encodes CASSPRTGGNYGYTF.

The chain carries TRBV27 and TRBJ2-1; possibly TRBD2 for D (5 bases). V was cut by 5 bases and J by 7 bases, with 21 bases left in between. Germline V gene sequence: CDR1 MNHEY, CDR2 SMNVEV (reference sequence). The CDR3 is 16 residues long. CDR3 sequence reads: CASSPRQPHSGNEQFF. As DNA, the CDR3 is TGTGCCAGCAGTCCTAGGCAGCCACATTCGGGGAATGAGCAGTTCTTC.